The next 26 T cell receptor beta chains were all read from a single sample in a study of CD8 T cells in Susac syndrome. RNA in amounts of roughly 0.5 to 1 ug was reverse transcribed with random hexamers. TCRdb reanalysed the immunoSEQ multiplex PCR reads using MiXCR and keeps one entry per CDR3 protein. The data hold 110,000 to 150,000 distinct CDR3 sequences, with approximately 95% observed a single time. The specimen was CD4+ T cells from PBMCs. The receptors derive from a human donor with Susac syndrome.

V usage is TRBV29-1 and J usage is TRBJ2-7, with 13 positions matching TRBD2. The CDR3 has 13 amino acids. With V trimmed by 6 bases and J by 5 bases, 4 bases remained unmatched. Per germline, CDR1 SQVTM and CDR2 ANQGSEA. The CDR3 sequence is CSVAGLAGNEQYF. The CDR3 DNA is TGCAGCGTGGCGGGACTAGCGGGAAACGAGCAGTACTTC.

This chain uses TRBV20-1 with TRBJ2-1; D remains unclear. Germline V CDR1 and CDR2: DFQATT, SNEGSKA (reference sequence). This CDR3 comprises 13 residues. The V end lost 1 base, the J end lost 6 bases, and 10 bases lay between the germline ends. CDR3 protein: CSARGGGFNEQFF. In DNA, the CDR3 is TGCAGTGCTAGAGGCGGCGGATTCAATGAGCAGTTCTTC.

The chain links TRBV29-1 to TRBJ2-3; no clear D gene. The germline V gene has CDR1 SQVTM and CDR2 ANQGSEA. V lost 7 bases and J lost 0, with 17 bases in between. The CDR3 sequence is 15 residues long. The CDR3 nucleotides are TGCAGCGCCCGGGCCCTGGCGGCTAGCACAGATACGCAGTATTTT. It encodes CSARALAASTDTQYF.

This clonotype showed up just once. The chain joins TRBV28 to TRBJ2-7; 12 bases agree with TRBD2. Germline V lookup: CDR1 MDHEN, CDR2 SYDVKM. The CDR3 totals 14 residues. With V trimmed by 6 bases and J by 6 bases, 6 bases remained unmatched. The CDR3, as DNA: TGTGCCAGCAGCGTACTAGCGGGAGGTCCCGAGCAGTACTTC. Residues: CASSVLAGGPEQYF.

CDR3 coding DNA: TGTGCCAGCAGTGCGGAAAAGACAGGTCTGGGCGGCTACACCTTC. This translates into CASSAEKTGLGGYTF. This chain connects TRBV2 to TRBJ1-2; the D gene is possibly TRBD1 (6 bases). The germline V gene has CDR1 SNHLY and CDR2 FYNNEI. The V end was cut by 4 bases, the J end by 8 bases, with 20 bases between. This CDR3 is 15 amino acids long.

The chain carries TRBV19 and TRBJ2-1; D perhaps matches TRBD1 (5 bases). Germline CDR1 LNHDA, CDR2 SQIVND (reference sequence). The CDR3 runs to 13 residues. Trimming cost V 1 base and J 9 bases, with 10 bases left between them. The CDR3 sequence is CASSIATVGEQFF. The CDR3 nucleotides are TGTGCCAGTAGTATAGCGACAGTGGGTGAGCAGTTCTTC.

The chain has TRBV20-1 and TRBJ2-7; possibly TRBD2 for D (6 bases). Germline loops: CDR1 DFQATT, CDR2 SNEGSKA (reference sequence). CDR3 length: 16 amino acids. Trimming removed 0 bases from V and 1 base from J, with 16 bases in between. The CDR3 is CSARDSSRDSSYEQYF. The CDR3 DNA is TGCAGTGCTAGAGATTCTTCGCGGGACTCTTCCTACGAGCAGTACTTC.

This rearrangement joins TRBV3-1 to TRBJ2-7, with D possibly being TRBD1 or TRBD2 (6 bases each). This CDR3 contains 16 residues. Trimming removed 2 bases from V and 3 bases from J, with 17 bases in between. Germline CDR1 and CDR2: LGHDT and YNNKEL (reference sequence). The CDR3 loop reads CASSQRGGLADYEQYF. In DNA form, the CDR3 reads TGTGCCAGCAGCCAAAGAGGGGGACTGGCCGACTACGAGCAGTACTTC.

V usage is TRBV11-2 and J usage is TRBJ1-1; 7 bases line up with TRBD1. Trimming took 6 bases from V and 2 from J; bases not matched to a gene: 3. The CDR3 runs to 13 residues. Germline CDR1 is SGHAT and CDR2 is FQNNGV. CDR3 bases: TGTGCCAGCAGGGGACAGACAAACACTGAAGCTTTCTTT. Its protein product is CASRGQTNTEAFF.

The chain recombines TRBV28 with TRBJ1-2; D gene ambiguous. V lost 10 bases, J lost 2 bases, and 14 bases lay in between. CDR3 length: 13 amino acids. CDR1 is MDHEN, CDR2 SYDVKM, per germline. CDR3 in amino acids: CATLQLMNYGYTF. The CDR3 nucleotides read TGTGCCACCCTACAGCTGATGAACTATGGCTACACCTTC.

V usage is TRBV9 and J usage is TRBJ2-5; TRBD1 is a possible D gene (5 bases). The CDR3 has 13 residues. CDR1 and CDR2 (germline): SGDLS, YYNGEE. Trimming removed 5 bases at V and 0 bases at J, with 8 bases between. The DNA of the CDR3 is TGTGCCAGCAGTGCGACAGACCAAGAGACCCAGTACTTC. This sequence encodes CASSATDQETQYF. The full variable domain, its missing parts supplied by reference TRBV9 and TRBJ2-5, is DSGVTQTPKHLITATGQRVTLRCSPRSGDLSVYWYQQSLDQGLQFLIQYYNGEERAKGNILERFSAQQFPDLHSELNLSSLELGDSALYFCASSATDQETQYFGPGTRLLVL.

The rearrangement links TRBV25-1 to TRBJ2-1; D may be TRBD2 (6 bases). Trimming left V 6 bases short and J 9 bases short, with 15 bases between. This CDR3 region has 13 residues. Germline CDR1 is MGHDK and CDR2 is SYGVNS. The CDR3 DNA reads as TGTGCCAGCAGGCCCTTGGCGGAGGGTGAGCAGTTCTTC. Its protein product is CASRPLAEGEQFF.

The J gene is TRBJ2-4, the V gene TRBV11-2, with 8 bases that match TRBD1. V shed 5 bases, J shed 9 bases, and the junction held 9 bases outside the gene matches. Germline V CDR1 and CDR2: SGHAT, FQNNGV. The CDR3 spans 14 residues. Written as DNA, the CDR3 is TGTGCCAGCAGCCTATCCCAAGACAGGGGCATTCAGTACTTC. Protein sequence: CASSLSQDRGIQYF.

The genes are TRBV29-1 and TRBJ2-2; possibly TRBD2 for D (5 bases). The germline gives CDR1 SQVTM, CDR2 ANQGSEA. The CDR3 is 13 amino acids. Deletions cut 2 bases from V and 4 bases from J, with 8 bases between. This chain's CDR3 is CSVELGSTGELFF. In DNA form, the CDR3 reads TGCAGCGTTGAACTGGGGAGCACCGGGGAGCTGTTTTTT.

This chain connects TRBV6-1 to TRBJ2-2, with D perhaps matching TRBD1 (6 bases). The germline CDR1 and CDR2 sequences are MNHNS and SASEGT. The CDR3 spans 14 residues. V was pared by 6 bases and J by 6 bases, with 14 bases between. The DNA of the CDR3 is TGTGCCAGCAGGGCACCAGGGGAAGCCGGGGAGCTGTTTTTT. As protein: CASRAPGEAGELFF.

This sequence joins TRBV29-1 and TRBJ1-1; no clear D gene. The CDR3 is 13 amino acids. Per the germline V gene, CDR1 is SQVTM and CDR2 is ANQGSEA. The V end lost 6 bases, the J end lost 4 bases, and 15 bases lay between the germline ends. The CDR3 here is CSVVTVFRTEAFF. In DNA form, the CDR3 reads TGCAGCGTGGTTACAGTCTTCCGCACTGAAGCTTTCTTT.

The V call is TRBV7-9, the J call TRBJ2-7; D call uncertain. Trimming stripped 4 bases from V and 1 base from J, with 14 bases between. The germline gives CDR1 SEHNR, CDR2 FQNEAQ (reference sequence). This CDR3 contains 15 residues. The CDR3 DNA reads TGTGCCAGCAGCTCAGCCCCGTCCGTGTCCTACGAGCAGTACTTC. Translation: CASSSAPSVSYEQYF.

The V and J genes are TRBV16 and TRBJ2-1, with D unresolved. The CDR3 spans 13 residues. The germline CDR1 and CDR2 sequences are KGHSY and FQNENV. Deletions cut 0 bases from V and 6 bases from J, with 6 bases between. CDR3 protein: CASSQSRGNEQFF. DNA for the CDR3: TGTGCCAGCAGCCAATCCCGAGGCAATGAGCAGTTCTTC.

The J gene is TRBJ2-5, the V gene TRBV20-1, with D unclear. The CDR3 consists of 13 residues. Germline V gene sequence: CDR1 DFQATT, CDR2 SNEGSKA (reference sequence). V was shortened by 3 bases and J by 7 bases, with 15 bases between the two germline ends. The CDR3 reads CSASPPGLGTQYF. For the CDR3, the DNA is TGCAGTGCTAGCCCCCCTGGGCTTGGGACCCAGTACTTC.

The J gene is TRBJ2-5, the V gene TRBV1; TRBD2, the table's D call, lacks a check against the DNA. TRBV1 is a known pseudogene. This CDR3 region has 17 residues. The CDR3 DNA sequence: TGCACCAGCAGCCAAGATAGGGAGCGGGATCGGACAGAGACCCAGTACTTC. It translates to CTSSQDRERDRTETQYF.

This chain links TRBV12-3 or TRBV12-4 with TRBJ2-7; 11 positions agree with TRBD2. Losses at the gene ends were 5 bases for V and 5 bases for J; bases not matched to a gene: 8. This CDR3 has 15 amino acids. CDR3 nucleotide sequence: TGTGCCAGCAGTAGGAGCCTAGCGGGAGGCCACGAGCAGTACTTC. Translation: CASSRSLAGGHEQYF.

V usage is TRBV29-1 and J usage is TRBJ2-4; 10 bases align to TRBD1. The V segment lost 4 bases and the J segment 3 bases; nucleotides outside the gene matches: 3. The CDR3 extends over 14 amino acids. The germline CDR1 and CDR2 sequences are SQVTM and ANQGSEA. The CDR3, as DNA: TGCAGCGTTGCCGGGACAGGGGACAAAAACATTCAGTACTTC. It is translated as CSVAGTGDKNIQYF.

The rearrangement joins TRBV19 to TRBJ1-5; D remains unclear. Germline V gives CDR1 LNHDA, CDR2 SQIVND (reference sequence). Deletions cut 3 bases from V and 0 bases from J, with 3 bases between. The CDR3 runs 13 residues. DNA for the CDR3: TGTGCCAGTAGTATCAGTAGCAATCAGCCCCAGCATTTT. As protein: CASSISSNQPQHF.

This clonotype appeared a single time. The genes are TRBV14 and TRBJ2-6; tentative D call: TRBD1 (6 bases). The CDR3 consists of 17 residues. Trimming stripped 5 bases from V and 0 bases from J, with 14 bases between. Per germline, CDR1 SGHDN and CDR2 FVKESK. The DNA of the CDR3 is TGTGCCAGCAGCAGGACAGAGGGCCCCTCTGGGGCCAACGTCCTGACTTTC. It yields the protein CASSRTEGPSGANVLTF. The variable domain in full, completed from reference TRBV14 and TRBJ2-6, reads EAGVTQFPSHSVIEKGQTVTLRCDPISGHDNLYWYRRVMGKEIKFLLHFVKESKQDESGMPNNRFLAERTGGTYSTLKVQPAELEDSGVYFCASSRTEGPSGANVLTFGAGSRLTVL.

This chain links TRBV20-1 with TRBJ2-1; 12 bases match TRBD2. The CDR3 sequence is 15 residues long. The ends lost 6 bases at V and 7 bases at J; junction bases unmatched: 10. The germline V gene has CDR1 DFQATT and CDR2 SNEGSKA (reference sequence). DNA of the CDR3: TGCAGTGCCAGGGCTAGCGGGGGGGCCTCGAATGAGCAGTTCTTC. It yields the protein CSARASGGASNEQFF.

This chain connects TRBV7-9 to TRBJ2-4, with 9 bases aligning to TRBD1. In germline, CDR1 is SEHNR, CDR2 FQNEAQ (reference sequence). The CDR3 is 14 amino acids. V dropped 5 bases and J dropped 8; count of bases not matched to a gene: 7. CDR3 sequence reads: CASSTRQGEDIQYF. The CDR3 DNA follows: TGTGCCAGCAGCACAAGACAGGGGGAGGACATTCAGTACTTC. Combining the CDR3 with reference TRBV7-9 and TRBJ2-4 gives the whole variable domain DTGVSQNPRHKITKRGQNVTFRCDPISEHNRLYWYRQTLGQGPEFLTYFQNEAQLEKSRLLSDRFSAERPKGSFSTLEIQRTEQGDSAMYLCASSTRQGEDIQYFGAGTRLSVL.